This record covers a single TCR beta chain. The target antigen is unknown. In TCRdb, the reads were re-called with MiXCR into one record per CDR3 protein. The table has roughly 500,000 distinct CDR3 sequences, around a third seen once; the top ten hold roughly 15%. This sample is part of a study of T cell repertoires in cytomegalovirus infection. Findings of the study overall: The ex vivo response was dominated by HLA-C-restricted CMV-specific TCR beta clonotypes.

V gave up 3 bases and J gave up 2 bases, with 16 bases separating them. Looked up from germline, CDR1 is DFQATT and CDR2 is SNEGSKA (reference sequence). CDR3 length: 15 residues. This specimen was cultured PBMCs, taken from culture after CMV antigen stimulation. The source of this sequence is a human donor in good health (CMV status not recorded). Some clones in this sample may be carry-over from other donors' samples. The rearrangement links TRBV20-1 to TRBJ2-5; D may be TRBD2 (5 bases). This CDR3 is CSASGGPGTQETQYF. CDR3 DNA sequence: TGCAGTGCTAGTGGCGGCCCGGGAACACAAGAGACCCAGTACTTC.